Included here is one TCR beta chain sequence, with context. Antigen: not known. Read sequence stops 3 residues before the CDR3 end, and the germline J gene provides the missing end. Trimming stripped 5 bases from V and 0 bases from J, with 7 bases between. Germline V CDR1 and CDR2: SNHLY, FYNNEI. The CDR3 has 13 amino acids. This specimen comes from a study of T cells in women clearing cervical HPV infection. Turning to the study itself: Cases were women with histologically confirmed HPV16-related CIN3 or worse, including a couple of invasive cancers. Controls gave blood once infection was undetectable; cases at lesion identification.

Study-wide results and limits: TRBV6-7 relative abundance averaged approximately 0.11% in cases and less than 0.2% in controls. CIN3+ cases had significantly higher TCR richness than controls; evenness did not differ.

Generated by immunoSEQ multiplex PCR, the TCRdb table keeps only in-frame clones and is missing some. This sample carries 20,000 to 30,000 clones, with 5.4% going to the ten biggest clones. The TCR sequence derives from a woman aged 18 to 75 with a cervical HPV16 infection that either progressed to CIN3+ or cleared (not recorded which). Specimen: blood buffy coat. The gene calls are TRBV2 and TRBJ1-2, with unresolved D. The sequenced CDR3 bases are TGTGCCAGCAGTCCCGGTTCTAACTATGGC. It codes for CASSPGSNYG. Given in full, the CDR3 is CASSPGSNYGYTF.